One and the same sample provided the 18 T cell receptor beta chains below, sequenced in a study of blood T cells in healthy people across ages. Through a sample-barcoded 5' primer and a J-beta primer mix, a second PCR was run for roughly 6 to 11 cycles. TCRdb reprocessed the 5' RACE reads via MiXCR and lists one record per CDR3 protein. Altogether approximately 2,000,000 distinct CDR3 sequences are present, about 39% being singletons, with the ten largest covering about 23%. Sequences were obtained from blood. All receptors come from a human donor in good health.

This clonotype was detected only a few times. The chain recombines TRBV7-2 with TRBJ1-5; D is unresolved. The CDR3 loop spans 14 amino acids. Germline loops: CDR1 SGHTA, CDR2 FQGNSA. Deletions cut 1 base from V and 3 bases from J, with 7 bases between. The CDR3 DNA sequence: TGTGCCAGCAGCTTAGACGCAGTCAATCAGCCCCAGCATTTT. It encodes CASSLDAVNQPQHF.

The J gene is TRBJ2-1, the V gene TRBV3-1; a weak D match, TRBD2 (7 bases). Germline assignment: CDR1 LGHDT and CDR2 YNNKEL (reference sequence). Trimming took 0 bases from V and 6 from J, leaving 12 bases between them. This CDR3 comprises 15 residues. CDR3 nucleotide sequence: TGTGCCAGCAGCCAAGAATCCGGGGGGCCCAATGAGCAGTTCTTC. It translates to CASSQESGGPNEQFF.

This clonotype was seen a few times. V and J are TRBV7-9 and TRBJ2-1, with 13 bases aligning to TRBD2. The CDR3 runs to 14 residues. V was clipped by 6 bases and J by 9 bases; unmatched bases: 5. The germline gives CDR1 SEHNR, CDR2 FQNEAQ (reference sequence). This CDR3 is CASRGTSGAGEQFF. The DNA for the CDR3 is TGTGCCAGCAGAGGGACTAGCGGGGCGGGTGAGCAGTTCTTC.

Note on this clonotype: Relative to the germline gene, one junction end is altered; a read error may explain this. The CDR3 DNA reads as TGCGCCAGCAGCCAAGATGGAATTTCCTGCGAGCAGTACTTC. The encoded protein is CASSQDGISCEQYF. The chain employs TRBV4-1 and TRBJ2-7; no reliable D call. The CDR3 spans 14 residues. From germline, CDR1 is MGHRA and CDR2 YSYEKL.

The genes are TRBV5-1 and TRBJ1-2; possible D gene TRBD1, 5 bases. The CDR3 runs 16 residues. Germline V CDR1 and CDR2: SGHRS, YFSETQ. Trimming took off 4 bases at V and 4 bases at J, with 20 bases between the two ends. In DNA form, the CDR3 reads TGCGCCAGCAGCCCCGAAACTTACAGGTCTCGCTATGGCTACACCTTC. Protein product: CASSPETYRSRYGYTF.

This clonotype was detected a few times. The CDR3 loop is CASSLIREGEQYF. CDR3 nucleotide sequence: TGTGCCAGCAGCTTAATAAGGGAAGGTGAGCAGTACTTC. The J gene is TRBJ2-4, the V gene TRBV7-2; D call uncertain. The germline V gene has CDR1 SGHTA and CDR2 FQGNSA. The CDR3 runs 13 residues. V gave up 2 bases and J gave up 13 bases, with 15 bases separating them.

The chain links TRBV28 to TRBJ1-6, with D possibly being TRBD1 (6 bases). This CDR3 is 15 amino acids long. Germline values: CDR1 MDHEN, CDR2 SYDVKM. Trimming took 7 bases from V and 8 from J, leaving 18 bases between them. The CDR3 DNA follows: TGTGCCAGCATCAATGGGGGGCCGGGATATTCACCCCTCCACTTT. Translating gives CASINGGPGYSPLHF.

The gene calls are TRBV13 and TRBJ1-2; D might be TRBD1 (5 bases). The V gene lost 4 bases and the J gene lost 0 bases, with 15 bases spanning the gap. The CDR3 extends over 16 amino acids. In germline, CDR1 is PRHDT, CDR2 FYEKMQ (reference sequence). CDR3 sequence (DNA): TGTGCCAGCAGCTATACTGGGGCGGCCACTAACTATGGCTACACCTTC. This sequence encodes CASSYTGAATNYGYTF.

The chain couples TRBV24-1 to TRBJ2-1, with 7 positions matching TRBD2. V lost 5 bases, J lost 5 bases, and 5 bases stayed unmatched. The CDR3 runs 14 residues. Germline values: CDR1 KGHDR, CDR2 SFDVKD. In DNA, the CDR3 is TGTGCCACCAGTGCAAGCGGGGAAAACAATGAGCAGTTCTTC. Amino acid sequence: CATSASGENNEQFF.

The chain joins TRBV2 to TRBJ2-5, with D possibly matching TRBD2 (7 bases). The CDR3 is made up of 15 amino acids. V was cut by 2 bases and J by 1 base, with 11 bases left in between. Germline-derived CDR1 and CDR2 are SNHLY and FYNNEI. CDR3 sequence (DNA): TGTGCCAGCAGTGAAAAAAGGGGGGGCCAAGAGACCCAGTACTTC. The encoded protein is CASSEKRGGQETQYF.

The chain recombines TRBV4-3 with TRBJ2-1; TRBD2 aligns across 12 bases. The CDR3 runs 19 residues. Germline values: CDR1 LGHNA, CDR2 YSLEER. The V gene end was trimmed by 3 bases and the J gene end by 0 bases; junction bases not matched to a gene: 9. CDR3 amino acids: CASSQMTSGGISSYNEQFF. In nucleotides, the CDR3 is TGCGCCAGCAGCCAGATGACTAGCGGGGGAATAAGCTCCTACAATGAGCAGTTCTTC.

The CDR3 DNA reads TGTGCCATCAGCTCGCGGCCTACAGGCAATTCACCCCTCCACTTT. Residues: CAISSRPTGNSPLHF. The chain carries TRBV10-3 and TRBJ1-6, with D possibly TRBD1 on 5 matching bases. With 6 bases removed from V and 7 bases from J, the gap between germline ends came to 16 bases. The germline CDR1 and CDR2 sequences are ENHRY and SYGVKD. This CDR3 contains 15 residues.

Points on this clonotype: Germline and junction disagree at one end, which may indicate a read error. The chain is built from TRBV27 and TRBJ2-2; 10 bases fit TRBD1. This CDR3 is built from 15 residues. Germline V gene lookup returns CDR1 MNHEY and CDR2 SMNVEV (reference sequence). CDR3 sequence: CASSRDRGYTGERFF. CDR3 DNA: TGTGCCAGCAGCAGGGACAGGGGATACACCGGGGAGCGGTTTTTT.

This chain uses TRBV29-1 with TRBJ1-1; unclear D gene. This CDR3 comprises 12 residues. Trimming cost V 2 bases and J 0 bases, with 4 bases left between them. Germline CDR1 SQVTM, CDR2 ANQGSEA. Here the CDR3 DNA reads TGCAGCGTTGAACAGATGAACACTGAAGCTTTCTTT. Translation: CSVEQMNTEAFF.

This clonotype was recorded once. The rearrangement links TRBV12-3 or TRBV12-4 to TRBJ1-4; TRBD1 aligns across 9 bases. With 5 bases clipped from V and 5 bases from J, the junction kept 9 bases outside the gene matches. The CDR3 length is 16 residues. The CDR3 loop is CASSPWDRVGNEKLFF. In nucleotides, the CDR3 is TGTGCCAGCAGTCCCTGGGACAGGGTAGGGAATGAAAAACTGTTTTTT.

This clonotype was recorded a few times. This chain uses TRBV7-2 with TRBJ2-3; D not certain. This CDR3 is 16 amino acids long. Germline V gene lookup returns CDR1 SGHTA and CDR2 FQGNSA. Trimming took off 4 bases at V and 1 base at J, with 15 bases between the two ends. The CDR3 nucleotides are TGTGCCAGCAGCTACGGACCACAAGCCGGCACAGATACGCAGTATTTT. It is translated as CASSYGPQAGTDTQYF. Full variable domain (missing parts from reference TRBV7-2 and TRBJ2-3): GAGVSQSPSNKVTEKGKDVELRCDPISGHTALYWYRQSLGQGLEFLIYFQGNSAPDKSGLPSDRFSAERTGGSVSTLTIQRTQQEDSAVYLCASSYGPQAGTDTQYFGPGTRLTVL.

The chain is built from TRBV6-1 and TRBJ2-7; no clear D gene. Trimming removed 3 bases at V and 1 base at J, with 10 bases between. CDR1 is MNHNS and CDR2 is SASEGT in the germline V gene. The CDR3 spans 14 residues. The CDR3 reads CASSEWWQSYEQYF. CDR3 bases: TGTGCCAGCAGTGAGTGGTGGCAGTCCTACGAGCAGTACTTC.

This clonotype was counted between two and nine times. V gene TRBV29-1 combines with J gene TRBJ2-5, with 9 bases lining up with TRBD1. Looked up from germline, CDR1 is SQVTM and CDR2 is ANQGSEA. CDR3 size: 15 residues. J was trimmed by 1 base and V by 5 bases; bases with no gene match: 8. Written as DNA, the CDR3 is TGCAGCGTTCGAAACAGGGGGCTGCCCCAAGAGACCCAGTACTTC. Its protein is CSVRNRGLPQETQYF.